This entry describes one T cell receptor (beta chain). What antigen it recognizes has not been identified. Per-base quality was not reported, and no clone a single base away is much larger than it. At the junction V is shortened by 6 bases and J by 2 bases, with 19 bases in between. There are 16 amino acids in the CDR3, from cysteine to phenylalanine inclusive. The retained sequence is limited to the CDR3, 48 bases, with the frame set at the first base. From a lookup of the germline V gene, CDR1 and CDR2 are MDHEN and SYDVKM. Libraries came from the immunoSEQ multiplex PCR assay. TCRdb stores this immuneACCESS table with in-frame sequences only. Part of the clones is absent; in the studies checked, under half of the shortfall reflects unresolved V genes, and no reason is known for the rest. This sample holds about 39,000 clones; 75% to 95% were observed only once. The ten largest clones take up roughly 1.9% of the sample.

The data belong to a study of T cell changes during pregnancy in multiple sclerosis (dated by TCRdb to the late 2010s). Background on the whole study: In women with multiple sclerosis, the researchers looked at how the T cell repertoire shifted as pregnancy progressed.

This TCR was recovered from a female donor in good health, enrolled as a control in a pregnancy study. The rearrangement joined TRBV28 to TRBJ1-2; the D gene identity is not certain. The starting material was CD4+ T cells from peripheral blood mononuclear cells, obtained after pregnancy. This receptor carries the CDR3 CASSPPEAMANYGYTF. DNA sequence: TGTGCCAGCAGCCCCCCGGAAGCGATGGCGAACTATGGCTACACCTTC.